This T cell receptor beta chain was identified in a study of blood T cell repertoires in COVID-19. Libraries were prepared by immunoSEQ multiplex PCR; TCRdb keeps only in-frame clonotypes and omits some of them. The sample shows around 110,000 clones, approximately 82% of them seen only once. Trimming removed 0 bases from V and 1 base from J, with 8 bases in between. The CDR3 length is 15 residues. Germline loops: CDR1 MNHNY, CDR2 SVGAGI (reference sequence). The receptor was isolated from an older man with active or convalescent COVID-19. Sequenced sample: peripheral blood. The J gene is TRBJ2-3, the V gene TRBV6-6, with D perhaps TRBD1 (5 bases). The DNA for the CDR3 is TGTGCCAGCAGTTACTCAGGGGTGGGCACAGATACGCAGTATTTT. This translates into CASSYSGVGTDTQYF.